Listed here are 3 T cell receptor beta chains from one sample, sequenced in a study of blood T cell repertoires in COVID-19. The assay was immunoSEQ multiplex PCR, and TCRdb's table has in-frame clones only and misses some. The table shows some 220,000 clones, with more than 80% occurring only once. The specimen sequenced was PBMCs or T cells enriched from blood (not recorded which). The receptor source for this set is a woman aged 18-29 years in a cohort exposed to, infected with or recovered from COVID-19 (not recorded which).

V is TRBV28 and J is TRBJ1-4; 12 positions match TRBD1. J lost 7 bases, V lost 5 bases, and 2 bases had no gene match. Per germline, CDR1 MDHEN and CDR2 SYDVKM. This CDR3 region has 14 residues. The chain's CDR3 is CASSGTGGSEKLFF. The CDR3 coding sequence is TGTGCCAGCAGTGGGACAGGGGGCTCTGAAAAACTGTTTTTT.

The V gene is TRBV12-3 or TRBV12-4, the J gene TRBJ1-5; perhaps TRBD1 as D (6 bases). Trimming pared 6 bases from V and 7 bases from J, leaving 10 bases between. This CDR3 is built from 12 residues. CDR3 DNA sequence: TGTGCCAGCAGATTTGGGGGCCAGCCCCAGCATTTT. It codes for CASRFGGQPQHF.

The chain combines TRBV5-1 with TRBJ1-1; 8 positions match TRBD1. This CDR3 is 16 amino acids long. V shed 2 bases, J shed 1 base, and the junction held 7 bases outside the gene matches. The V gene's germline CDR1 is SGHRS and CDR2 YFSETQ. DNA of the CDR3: TGCGCCAGCAGCTTTTTTGGGACAGGCTCGAACACTGAAGCTTTCTTT. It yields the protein CASSFFGTGSNTEAFF. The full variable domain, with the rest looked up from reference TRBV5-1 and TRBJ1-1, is KAGVTQTPRYLIKTRGQQVTLSCSPISGHRSVSWYQQTPGQGLQFLFEYFSETQRNKGNFPGRFSGRQFSNSRSEMNVSTLELGDSALYLCASSFFGTGSNTEAFFGQGTRLTVV.